A selection of T cell receptor beta chains follows, all from one sample in a study of regulatory T cells in long-lasting Graves disease. TCRdb processed the multiplex PCR reads anew with MiXCR; each CDR3 protein has one entry. The table records 310,000 or so distinct CDR3 sequences, roughly 21% of them present only once. The material was peripheral blood mononuclear cells (PBMCs), obtained when the disease was refractory, from a patient treated with antithyroid drugs. These receptors were collected from a female donor with Graves disease. The CDR3 runs from the conserved cysteine through the conserved F or W. D genes are given only for firm matches. Expanded clones are given a class, and other clones once, few, many or no size at all.

J gene: TRBJ2-7
clone size: many
V gene: TRBV20-1
D gene: TRBD2
CDR3 protein: CSARSEAGGWHEQYF
CDR3 DNA: TGCAGTGCTAGAAGTGAAGCGGGAGGGTGGCACGAGCAGTACTTC

J gene: TRBJ2-5
clone size: -
V gene: TRBV28
D gene: -
CDR3 protein: CASRRDSWYQETQYF
CDR3 DNA: TGTGCCAGCAGGCGGGACAGTTGGTACCAAGAGACCCAGTACTTC

J gene: TRBJ2-7
clone size: few
V gene: TRBV20-1
D gene: -
CDR3 protein: CSASRGSPSYEQYF
CDR3 DNA: TGCAGTGCTAGTCGGGGATCGCCATCCTACGAGCAGTACTTC

J gene: TRBJ1-6
clone size: few
V gene: TRBV30
D gene: TRBD1
CDR3 protein: CAWSMGTGTNSPLHF
CDR3 DNA: TGTGCCTGGAGTATGGGGACAGGGACCAATTCACCCCTCCACTTT

J gene: TRBJ2-4
clone size: -
V gene: TRBV9
D gene: TRBD2
CDR3 protein: CASSRTSGTRETQYF
CDR3 DNA: TGTGCCAGCAGTCGGACTAGCGGGACTCGGGAGACCCAATACTTC

J gene: TRBJ2-1
clone size: few
V gene: TRBV2
D gene: TRBD2
CDR3 protein: CASSEKTGLAGGNEQFF
CDR3 DNA: TGTGCCAGCAGTGAAAAGACCGGACTAGCGGGAGGCAATGAGCAGTTCTTC

J gene: TRBJ1-2
clone size: many
V gene: TRBV18
D gene: -
CDR3 protein: CASSPRPTHNYGYTF
CDR3 DNA: TGTGCCAGCTCACCCAGACCGACCCATAACTATGGCTACACCTTC

J gene: TRBJ2-1
clone size: -
V gene: TRBV7-2
D gene: -
CDR3 protein: CASSSSGLAYNEQFF
CDR3 DNA: TGTGCCAGCAGCTCCTCGGGTCTGGCCTACAATGAGCAGTTCTTC

J gene: TRBJ1-5
clone size: many
V gene: TRBV20-1
D gene: -
CDR3 protein: CSASSAVNQPQHF
CDR3 DNA: TGCAGTGCTAGCTCGGCAGTAAATCAGCCCCAGCATTTT

J gene: TRBJ2-6
clone size: -
V gene: TRBV7-3
D gene: -
CDR3 protein: CASSTSGANVLTF
CDR3 DNA: TGTGCCAGCAGCACCTCTGGGGCCAACGTCCTGACTTTC

J gene: TRBJ1-1
clone size: -
V gene: TRBV6-1
D gene: -
CDR3 protein: CASSRGVLGEAFF
CDR3 DNA: TGTGCCAGCAGTCGAGGGGTTTTGGGGGAAGCTTTCTTT

J gene: TRBJ2-5
clone size: -
V gene: TRBV7-9
D gene: -
CDR3 protein: CASSYSPYQETQYF
CDR3 DNA: TGTGCCAGCAGCTACAGCCCATACCAAGAGACCCAGTACTTC

J gene: TRBJ2-3
clone size: many
V gene: TRBV2
D gene: -
CDR3 protein: CASSSHTDTQYF
CDR3 DNA: TGTGCCAGCAGTAGTCACACAGATACGCAGTATTTT

J gene: TRBJ2-5
clone size: -
V gene: TRBV19
D gene: TRBD2
CDR3 protein: CASSPAGGPFQETQYF
CDR3 DNA: TGTGCCAGTTCACCAGCGGGGGGCCCATTTCAAGAGACCCAGTACTTC

J gene: TRBJ2-7
clone size: -
V gene: TRBV7-9
D gene: TRBD2
CDR3 protein: CASSLSGLAESGQYF
CDR3 DNA: TGTGCCAGCAGCTTAAGCGGACTAGCAGAGAGCGGGCAGTACTTC

J gene: TRBJ2-5
clone size: -
V gene: TRBV11-2
D gene: TRBD2
CDR3 protein: CASSLGGGLAGVKETQYF
CDR3 DNA: TGTGCCAGCAGCTTAGGGGGGGGACTAGCGGGAGTGAAGGAGACCCAGTACTTC

J gene: TRBJ2-7
clone size: many
V gene: TRBV7-8
D gene: -
CDR3 protein: CASSLDPYEQYF
CDR3 DNA: TGTGCCAGCAGCTTAGATCCCTACGAGCAGTACTTC

J gene: TRBJ1-5
clone size: -
V gene: TRBV6-2/TRBV6-3
D gene: TRBD1
CDR3 protein: CASSSDRGGQPQHF
CDR3 DNA: TGTGCCAGCAGTTCAGACAGGGGGGGGCAGCCCCAGCATTTT

J gene: TRBJ1-2
clone size: many
V gene: TRBV28
D gene: -
CDR3 protein: CASSPHAGSRKNGYTF
CDR3 DNA: TGTGCCAGCAGTCCCCACGCGGGCAGTCGGAAAAATGGCTACACCTTC

J gene: TRBJ2-6
clone size: -
V gene: TRBV6-2/TRBV6-3
D gene: -
CDR3 protein: CASSSAGDPGANVLTF
CDR3 DNA: TGTGCCAGCAGTTCCGCTGGAGATCCTGGGGCCAACGTCCTGACTTTC

J gene: TRBJ2-7
clone size: -
V gene: TRBV11-2
D gene: -
CDR3 protein: CASSLDPPFYEQYF
CDR3 DNA: TGTGCCAGCAGCTTAGACCCCCCCTTCTACGAGCAGTACTTC

J gene: TRBJ1-5
clone size: many
V gene: TRBV28
D gene: -
CDR3 protein: CASSLLGLVDQPQHF
CDR3 DNA: TGTGCCAGCAGTTTATTAGGGTTGGTGGATCAGCCCCAGCATTTT

J gene: TRBJ2-5
clone size: many
V gene: TRBV2
D gene: -
CDR3 protein: CASSDKETQYF
CDR3 DNA: TGTGCCAGCAGTGATAAAGAGACCCAGTACTTC

J gene: TRBJ1-1
clone size: -
V gene: TRBV6-1
D gene: -
CDR3 protein: CAGSEARQVFMNTEAFF
CDR3 DNA: TGTGCCGGCAGTGAAGCGCGGCAGGTTTTCATGAACACTGAAGCTTTCTTT

J gene: TRBJ2-7
clone size: many
V gene: TRBV25-1
D gene: -
CDR3 protein: CASSESRDQEQYF
CDR3 DNA: TGTGCCAGCAGTGAAAGTCGGGACCAAGAGCAGTACTTC

J gene: TRBJ1-2
clone size: many
V gene: TRBV29-1
D gene: -
CDR3 protein: CSVSKEGYTF
CDR3 DNA: TGCAGCGTTTCTAAGGAAGGCTACACCTTC

J gene: TRBJ1-6
clone size: few
V gene: TRBV30
D gene: TRBD1
CDR3 protein: CACVGQEFSSPLHF
CDR3 DNA: TGTGCCTGCGTGGGACAGGAGTTTAGTTCACCCCTCCACTTT

J gene: TRBJ1-3
clone size: -
V gene: TRBV12-3/TRBV12-4
D gene: -
CDR3 protein: CASSLRAASSGNTIYF
CDR3 DNA: TGTGCCAGCAGTTTAAGAGCAGCAAGCTCTGGAAACACCATATATTTT

J gene: TRBJ1-1
clone size: -
V gene: TRBV19
D gene: TRBD1
CDR3 protein: CASSIWTGGTEAFF
CDR3 DNA: TGTGCCAGTAGTATATGGACAGGGGGGACTGAAGCTTTCTTT

J gene: TRBJ1-1
clone size: -
V gene: TRBV14
D gene: -
CDR3 protein: CASSRSTYMAAFF
CDR3 DNA: TGTGCCAGCAGCCGATCGACCTATATGGCAGCTTTCTTT

J gene: TRBJ2-7
clone size: -
V gene: TRBV20-1
D gene: -
CDR3 protein: CSARAEHANKYEQYF
CDR3 DNA: TGCAGTGCTAGAGCCGAACACGCCAACAAATACGAGCAGTACTTC

J gene: TRBJ2-7
clone size: -
V gene: TRBV18
D gene: -
CDR3 protein: CASSKGGELGPYEQYF
CDR3 DNA: TGTGCCAGCTCAAAGGGTGGGGAACTCGGGCCCTACGAGCAGTACTTC

J gene: TRBJ2-2
clone size: -
V gene: TRBV24-1
D gene: -
CDR3 protein: CATSDPATVQTGELFF
CDR3 DNA: TGTGCCACCAGTGATCCAGCCACAGTTCAGACCGGGGAGCTGTTTTTT

J gene: TRBJ2-7
clone size: few
V gene: TRBV7-2
D gene: -
CDR3 protein: CASSFNLEYEQYF
CDR3 DNA: TGTGCCAGCAGCTTCAACCTAGAGTACGAGCAGTACTTC

J gene: TRBJ2-7
clone size: many
V gene: TRBV12-3/TRBV12-4
D gene: TRBD1
CDR3 protein: CASPTRTGKYEQYF
CDR3 DNA: TGTGCCAGTCCGACCCGGACAGGGAAATACGAGCAGTACTTC

J gene: TRBJ1-4
clone size: many
V gene: TRBV2
D gene: TRBD1
CDR3 protein: CASRDSPNEKLFF
CDR3 DNA: TGTGCCAGCCGGGACAGTCCTAATGAAAAACTGTTTTTT

J gene: TRBJ2-2
clone size: -
V gene: TRBV11-3
D gene: -
CDR3 protein: CASAKGGELFF
CDR3 DNA: TGTGCCAGCGCCAAGGGGGGGGAGCTGTTTTTT

J gene: TRBJ2-7
clone size: -
V gene: TRBV16
D gene: TRBD1
CDR3 protein: CASSQWPWGDRVSYEQYF
CDR3 DNA: TGTGCCAGCAGCCAATGGCCCTGGGGGGACAGGGTCTCCTACGAGCAGTACTTC

J gene: TRBJ1-2
clone size: many
V gene: TRBV10-3
D gene: TRBD1
CDR3 protein: CATRTGDSAGYGYTF
CDR3 DNA: TGTGCCACCAGGACAGGGGATTCCGCAGGCTATGGCTACACCTTC

J gene: TRBJ2-2
clone size: -
V gene: TRBV15
D gene: -
CDR3 protein: CATSSPPRAGRNTGELFF
CDR3 DNA: TGTGCCACCAGCAGTCCCCCTCGGGCAGGGCGAAACACCGGGGAGCTGTTTTTT

J gene: TRBJ2-7
clone size: -
V gene: TRBV27
D gene: TRBD2
CDR3 protein: CATGLALNEQYF
CDR3 DNA: TGTGCCACCGGACTAGCGTTAAACGAGCAGTACTTC

J gene: TRBJ1-1
clone size: many
V gene: TRBV3-1
D gene: -
CDR3 protein: CASSQTPDTEAFF
CDR3 DNA: TGTGCCAGCAGCCAAACGCCGGACACTGAAGCTTTCTTT

J gene: TRBJ2-2
clone size: -
V gene: TRBV19
D gene: TRBD2
CDR3 protein: CASRSNSGLALGELFF
CDR3 DNA: TGTGCCAGTAGGAGCAACTCGGGACTAGCATTAGGGGAGCTGTTTTTT

J gene: TRBJ1-2
clone size: many
V gene: TRBV5-5
D gene: -
CDR3 protein: CASSLLLGAGGYTF
CDR3 DNA: TGTGCCAGCAGCTTGTTGTTAGGGGCAGGTGGCTACACCTTC

J gene: TRBJ2-7
clone size: many
V gene: TRBV28
D gene: TRBD1
CDR3 protein: CASQNPGTAKYEQYF
CDR3 DNA: TGTGCCAGCCAAAACCCCGGGACAGCCAAATACGAGCAGTACTTC

J gene: TRBJ2-5
clone size: -
V gene: TRBV7-2
D gene: -
CDR3 protein: CASSLPTVVETQYF
CDR3 DNA: TGTGCCAGCAGCTTACCTACTGTTGTGGAGACCCAGTACTTC

J gene: TRBJ1-1
clone size: -
V gene: TRBV7-8
D gene: -
CDR3 protein: CASSPYPPEGFLPEAFF
CDR3 DNA: TGTGCCAGCAGCCCATACCCCCCTGAGGGGTTCTTGCCTGAAGCTTTCTTT

J gene: TRBJ2-5
clone size: many
V gene: TRBV11-2
D gene: -
CDR3 protein: CASSLWDFQETQYF
CDR3 DNA: TGTGCCAGCAGCTTATGGGACTTCCAAGAGACCCAGTACTTC

J gene: TRBJ2-2
clone size: -
V gene: TRBV7-2
D gene: -
CDR3 protein: CASSLVIGATGELFF
CDR3 DNA: TGTGCCAGCAGCTTAGTTATAGGCGCGACCGGGGAGCTGTTTTTT

J gene: TRBJ2-7
clone size: -
V gene: TRBV10-3
D gene: -
CDR3 protein: CAISPQETSYEQYF
CDR3 DNA: TGTGCCATCAGTCCACAGGAAACCTCCTACGAGCAGTACTTC

J gene: TRBJ2-7
clone size: many
V gene: TRBV3-2
D gene: -
CDR3 protein: CASSQVHREFDEQYF
CDR3 DNA: TGTGCCAGCAGCCAAGTCCATCGGGAGTTCGACGAGCAGTACTTC

J gene: TRBJ2-2
clone size: many
V gene: TRBV12-3/TRBV12-4
D gene: -
CDR3 protein: CASSLGFTLNTGELFF
CDR3 DNA: TGTGCCAGCAGTTTAGGATTTACACTGAACACCGGGGAGCTGTTTTTT

J gene: TRBJ2-5
clone size: many
V gene: TRBV28
D gene: -
CDR3 protein: CASSLSLNGQETQYF
CDR3 DNA: TGTGCCAGCAGTTTATCCCTAAACGGGCAAGAGACCCAGTACTTC

J gene: TRBJ1-2
clone size: -
V gene: TRBV5-4
D gene: TRBD1
CDR3 protein: CASSPGGQGATNYGYTF
CDR3 DNA: TGTGCCAGCAGCCCAGGTGGACAGGGGGCGACTAACTATGGCTACACCTTC

J gene: TRBJ1-5
clone size: few
V gene: TRBV18
D gene: -
CDR3 protein: CASSSNSDQPQHF
CDR3 DNA: TGTGCCAGCTCATCCAACAGTGATCAGCCCCAGCATTTT